This T cell receptor beta chain was profiled in a study of cytotoxic CD8 clonotypes in ibrutinib-treated CLL. Assay used: immunoSEQ multiplex PCR; TCRdb lists only in-frame clones, some missing. Among 45,000 to 65,000 clones listed, roughly 85% were seen once. Germline CDR1 and CDR2: SGHRS and YFSETQ. Trimming cost V 0 bases and J 0 bases, with 12 bases left between them. CDR3 length: 16 amino acids. The origin of this receptor is a human donor with chronic lymphocytic leukemia. The sequences come from PBMCs, collected after 24 months of ibrutinib treatment. The V and J genes are TRBV5-1 and TRBJ1-1; unclear D gene. CDR3 residues: CASSLVSHGLNTEAFF. CDR3 in DNA: TGCGCCAGCAGCTTGGTTTCCCACGGCTTGAACACTGAAGCTTTCTTT.